Here is one TCR beta chain with its context. The record originates from a study of blood T cell repertoires in COVID-19. Study as a whole: Researchers got acute and convalescent COVID-19 samples from the United States, Italy and Spain. Sources were T cells, B-cell-depleted T cells, or PBMCs; the material itself was cDNA or gDNA.

Clones were read by immunoSEQ multiplex PCR, and TCRdb kept only the in-frame ones, dropping some. This table holds about 160,000 clones, more than 80% found once. The V and J ends lost 4 bases and 4 bases, in that order; junction bases with no gene match: 7. Per germline, CDR1 SGHRS and CDR2 YFSETQ. CDR3 size: 15 residues. The sample taken for sequencing was peripheral blood. V and J are TRBV5-1 and TRBJ2-3; 9 bases match TRBD2. This receptor was obtained from a young man with COVID-19, enrolled during active disease. The CDR3 nucleotides read TGCGCCAGCAGCACAACCGGGACTAGCCCAGATACGCAGTATTTT. Amino acid sequence: CASSTTGTSPDTQYF.